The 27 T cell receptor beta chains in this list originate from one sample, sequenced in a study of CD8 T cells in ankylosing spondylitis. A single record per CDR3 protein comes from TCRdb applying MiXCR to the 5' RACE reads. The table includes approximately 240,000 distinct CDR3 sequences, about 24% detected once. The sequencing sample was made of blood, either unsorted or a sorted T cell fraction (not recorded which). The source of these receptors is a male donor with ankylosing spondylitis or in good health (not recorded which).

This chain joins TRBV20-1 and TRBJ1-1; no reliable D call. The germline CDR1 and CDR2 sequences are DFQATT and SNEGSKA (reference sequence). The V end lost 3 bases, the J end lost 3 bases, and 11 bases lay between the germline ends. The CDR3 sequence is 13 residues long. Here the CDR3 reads CSARGELYTEAFF. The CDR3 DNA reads TGCAGTGCTAGGGGAGAATTATACACTGAAGCTTTCTTT.

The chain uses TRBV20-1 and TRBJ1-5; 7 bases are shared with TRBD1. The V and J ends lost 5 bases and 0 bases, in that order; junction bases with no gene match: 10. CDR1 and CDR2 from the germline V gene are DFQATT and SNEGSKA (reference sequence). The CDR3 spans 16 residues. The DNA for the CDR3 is TGCAGTGCTCAGAGGAGGACAGGATATAGCAATCAGCCCCAGCATTTT. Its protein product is CSAQRRTGYSNQPQHF.

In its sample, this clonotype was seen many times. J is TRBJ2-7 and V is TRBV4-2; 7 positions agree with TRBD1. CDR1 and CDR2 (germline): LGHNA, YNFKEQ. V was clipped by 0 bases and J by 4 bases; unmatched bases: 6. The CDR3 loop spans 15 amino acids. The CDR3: CASSQDGTDEYEQYF. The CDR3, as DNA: TGTGCCAGCAGCCAAGATGGGACAGACGAATACGAGCAGTACTTC.

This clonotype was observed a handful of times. CDR3 residues: CASSDPRASGGLADTQYF. The CDR3 DNA reads TGCGCCAGCAGTGACCCGAGGGCTAGCGGGGGGCTCGCAGATACGCAGTATTTT. This chain links TRBV10-1 with TRBJ2-3; TRBD2 aligns across 11 bases. Germline lookup yields CDR1 WNHNN and CDR2 SYGVQD (reference sequence). Trimming took 3 bases from V and 4 from J; bases not matched to a gene: 12. The CDR3 is 18 amino acids.

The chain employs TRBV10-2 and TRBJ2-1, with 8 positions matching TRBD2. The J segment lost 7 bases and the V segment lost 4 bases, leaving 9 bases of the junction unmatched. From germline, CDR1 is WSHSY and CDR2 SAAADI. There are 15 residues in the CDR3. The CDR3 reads CASSVLAGSQNEQFF. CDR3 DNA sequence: TGCGCCAGCAGTGTTCTAGCGGGCTCACAAAATGAGCAGTTCTTC.

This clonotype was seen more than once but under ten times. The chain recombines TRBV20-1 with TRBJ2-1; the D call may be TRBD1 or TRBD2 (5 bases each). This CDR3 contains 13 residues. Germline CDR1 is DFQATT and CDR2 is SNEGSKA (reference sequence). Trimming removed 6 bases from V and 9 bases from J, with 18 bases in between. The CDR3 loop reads CSARAPRGTEQFF. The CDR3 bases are TGCAGTGCCAGGGCGCCTAGAGGGACTGAGCAGTTCTTC.

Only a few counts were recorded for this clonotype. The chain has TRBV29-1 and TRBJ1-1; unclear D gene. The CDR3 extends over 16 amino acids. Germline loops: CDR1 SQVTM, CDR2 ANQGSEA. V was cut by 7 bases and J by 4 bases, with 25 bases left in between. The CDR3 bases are TGCAGCGCCAACCCTGGGGAGGCGTGGGCCTCCACTGAAGCTTTCTTT. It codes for CSANPGEAWASTEAFF. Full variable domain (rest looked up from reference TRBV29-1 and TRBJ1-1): SAVISQKPSRDICQRGTSLTIQCQVDSQVTMMFWYRQQPGQSLTLIATANQGSEATYESGFVIDKFPISRPNLTFSTLTVSNMSPEDSSIYLCSANPGEAWASTEAFFGQGTRLTVV.

CDR3 DNA sequence: TGTGCCAGCGCCCCAGGGCCGTACCAAGAGACCCAGTACTTC. Encoded protein: CASAPGPYQETQYF. The chain links TRBV6-1 to TRBJ2-5; possible D gene TRBD1, 5 bases. The V end was cut by 8 bases, the J end by 0 bases, with 13 bases between. The CDR3 runs to 14 residues. CDR1 and CDR2 from the germline V gene are MNHNS and SASEGT.

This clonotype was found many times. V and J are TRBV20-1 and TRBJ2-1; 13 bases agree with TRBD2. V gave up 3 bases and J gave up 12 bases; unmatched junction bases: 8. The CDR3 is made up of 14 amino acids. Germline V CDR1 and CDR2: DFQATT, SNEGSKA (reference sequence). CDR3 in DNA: TGCAGTGCTAGTTCTACTAGCGGGGGGGCTGGGCAGTTCTTC. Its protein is CSASSTSGGAGQFF.

DNA for the CDR3: TGTGCCAGCAGCCAAGATAAAGGGACCAGGACGCAGTATTTT. It codes for CASSQDKGTRTQYF. This rearrangement joins TRBV4-2 to TRBJ2-3; TRBD1 or TRBD2 may be the D gene (5 bases each). The CDR3 runs 14 residues. Germline lookup yields CDR1 LGHNA and CDR2 YNFKEQ. V was pared by 0 bases and J by 9 bases, with 13 bases between.

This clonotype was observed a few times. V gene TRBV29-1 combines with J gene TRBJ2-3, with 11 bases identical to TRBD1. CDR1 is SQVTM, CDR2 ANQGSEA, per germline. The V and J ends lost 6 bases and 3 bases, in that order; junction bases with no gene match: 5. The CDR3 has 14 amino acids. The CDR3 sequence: CSVLGDRGTDTQYF. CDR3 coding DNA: TGCAGCGTCCTCGGGGACAGGGGGACAGATACGCAGTATTTT.

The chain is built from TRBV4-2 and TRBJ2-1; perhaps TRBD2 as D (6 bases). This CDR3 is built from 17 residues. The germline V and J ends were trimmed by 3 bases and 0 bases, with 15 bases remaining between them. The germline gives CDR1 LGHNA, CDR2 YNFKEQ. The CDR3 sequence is CASSQVRDSSSYNEQFF. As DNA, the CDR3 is TGTGCCAGCAGCCAGGTCAGGGACTCGAGCTCCTACAATGAGCAGTTCTTC.

CDR3 in amino acids: CSVGPRETQYF. The DNA for the CDR3 is TGCAGCGTAGGGCCTCGGGAGACCCAGTACTTC. The gene calls are TRBV29-1 and TRBJ2-5; no clear D gene. Looked up from germline, CDR1 is SQVTM and CDR2 is ANQGSEA. The CDR3 loop spans 11 amino acids. The V end lost 6 bases, the J end lost 5 bases, and 10 bases lay between the germline ends. Combining the CDR3 with reference TRBV29-1 and TRBJ2-5 gives the whole variable domain SAVISQKPSRDICQRGTSLTIQCQVDSQVTMMFWYRQQPGQSLTLIATANQGSEATYESGFVIDKFPISRPNLTFSTLTVSNMSPEDSSIYLCSVGPRETQYFGPGTRLLVL.

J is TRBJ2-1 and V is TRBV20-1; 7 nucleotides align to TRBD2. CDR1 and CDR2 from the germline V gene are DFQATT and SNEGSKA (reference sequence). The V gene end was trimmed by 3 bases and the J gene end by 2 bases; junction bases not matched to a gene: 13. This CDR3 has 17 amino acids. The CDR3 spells CSARAGASGRAYNEQFF. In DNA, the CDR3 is TGCAGTGCTAGGGCCGGGGCCTCAGGGAGGGCCTACAATGAGCAGTTCTTC.

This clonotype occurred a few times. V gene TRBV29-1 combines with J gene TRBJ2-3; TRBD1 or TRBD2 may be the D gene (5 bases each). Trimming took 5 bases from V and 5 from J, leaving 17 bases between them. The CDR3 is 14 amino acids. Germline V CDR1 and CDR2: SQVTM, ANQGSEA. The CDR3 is CSVLVQGVGDTQYF. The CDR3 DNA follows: TGCAGCGTTTTGGTTCAGGGAGTTGGAGATACGCAGTATTTT.

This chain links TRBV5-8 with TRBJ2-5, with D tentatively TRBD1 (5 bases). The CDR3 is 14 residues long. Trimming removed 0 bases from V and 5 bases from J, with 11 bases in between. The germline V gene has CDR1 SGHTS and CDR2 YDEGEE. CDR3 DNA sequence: TGTGCCAGCAGCTTGGGGACATTGTCTGAGACCCAGTACTTC. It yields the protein CASSLGTLSETQYF.

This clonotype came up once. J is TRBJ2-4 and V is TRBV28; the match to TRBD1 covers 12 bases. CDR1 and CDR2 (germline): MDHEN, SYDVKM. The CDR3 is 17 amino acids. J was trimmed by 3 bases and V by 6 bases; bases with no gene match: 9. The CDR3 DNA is TGTGCCAGCAGGGGACAGGGGGCTGGTGGTGGCAAAAACATTCAGTACTTC. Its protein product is CASRGQGAGGGKNIQYF. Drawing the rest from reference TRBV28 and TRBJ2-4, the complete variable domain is DVKVTQSSRYLVKRTGEKVFLECVQDMDHENMFWYRQDPGLGLRLIYFSYDVKMKEKGDIPEGYSVSREKKERFSLILESASTNQTSMYLCASRGQGAGGGKNIQYFGAGTRLSVL.

CDR3 protein: CARPGTSGTDTQYF. The CDR3, as DNA: TGTGCCAGGCCCGGGACTAGCGGCACAGATACGCAGTATTTT. V gene TRBV12-3 or TRBV12-4 combines with J gene TRBJ2-3; 10 bases match TRBD2. CDR3 size: 14 residues. The V segment lost 9 bases and the J segment 1 base; nucleotides outside the gene matches: 4.

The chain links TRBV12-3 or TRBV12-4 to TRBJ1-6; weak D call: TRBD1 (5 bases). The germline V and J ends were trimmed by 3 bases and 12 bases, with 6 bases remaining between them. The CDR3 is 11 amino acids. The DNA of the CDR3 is TGTGCCAGCAGTTTCGGGGGACCCCTCCACTTT. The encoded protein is CASSFGGPLHF.

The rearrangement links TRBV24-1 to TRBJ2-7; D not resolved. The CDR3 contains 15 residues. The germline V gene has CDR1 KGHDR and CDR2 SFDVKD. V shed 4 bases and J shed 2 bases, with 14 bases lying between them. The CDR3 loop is CATSDGDGNPYEQYF. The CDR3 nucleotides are TGTGCCACCAGTGACGGCGACGGAAACCCCTACGAGCAGTACTTC.

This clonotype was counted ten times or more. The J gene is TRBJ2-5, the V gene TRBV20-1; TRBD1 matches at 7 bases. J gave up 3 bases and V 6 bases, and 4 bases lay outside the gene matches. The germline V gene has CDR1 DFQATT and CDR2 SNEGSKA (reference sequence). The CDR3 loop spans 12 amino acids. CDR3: CSAPTGKETQYF. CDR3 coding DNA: TGCAGTGCCCCGACAGGGAAAGAGACCCAGTACTTC.

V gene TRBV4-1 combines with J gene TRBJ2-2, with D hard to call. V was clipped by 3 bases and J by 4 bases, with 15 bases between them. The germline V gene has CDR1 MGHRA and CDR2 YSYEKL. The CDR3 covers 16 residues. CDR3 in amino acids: CASSHGSALGTGELFF. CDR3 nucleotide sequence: TGCGCCAGCAGCCACGGCTCTGCCTTGGGCACCGGGGAGCTGTTTTTT.

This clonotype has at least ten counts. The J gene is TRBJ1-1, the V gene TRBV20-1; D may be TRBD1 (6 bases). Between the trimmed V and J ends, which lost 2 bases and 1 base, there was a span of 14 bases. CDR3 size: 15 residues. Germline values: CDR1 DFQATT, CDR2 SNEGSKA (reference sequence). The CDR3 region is CSARPTIGGNTEAFF. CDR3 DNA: TGCAGTGCTAGACCCACCATAGGGGGGAACACTGAAGCTTTCTTT.

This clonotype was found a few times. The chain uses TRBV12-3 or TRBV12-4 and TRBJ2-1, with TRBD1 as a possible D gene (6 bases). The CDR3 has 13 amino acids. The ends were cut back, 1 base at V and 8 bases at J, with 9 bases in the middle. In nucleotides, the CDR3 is TGTGCCAGCAGTTTAGGGACAGTCGATGAGCAGTTCTTC. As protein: CASSLGTVDEQFF.

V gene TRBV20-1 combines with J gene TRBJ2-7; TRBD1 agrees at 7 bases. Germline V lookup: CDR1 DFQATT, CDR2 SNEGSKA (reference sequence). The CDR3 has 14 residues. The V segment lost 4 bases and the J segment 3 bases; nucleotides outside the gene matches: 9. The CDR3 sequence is CSATRQGKVYEQYF. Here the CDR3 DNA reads TGCAGTGCTACCAGACAGGGAAAGGTCTACGAGCAGTACTTC.

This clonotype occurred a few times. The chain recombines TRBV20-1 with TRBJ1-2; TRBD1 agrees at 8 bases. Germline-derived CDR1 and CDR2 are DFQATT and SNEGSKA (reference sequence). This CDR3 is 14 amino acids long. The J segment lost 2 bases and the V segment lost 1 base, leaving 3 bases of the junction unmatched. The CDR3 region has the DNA TGCAGTGCTAGAGTGGACAGGGAAAACTATGGCTACACCTTC. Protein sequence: CSARVDRENYGYTF.

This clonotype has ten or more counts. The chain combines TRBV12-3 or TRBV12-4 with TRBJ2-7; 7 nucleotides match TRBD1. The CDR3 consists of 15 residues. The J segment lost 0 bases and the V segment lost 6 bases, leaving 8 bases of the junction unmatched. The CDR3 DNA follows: TGTGCCAGCAGGTGGGGGACAGCCTACTCCTACGAGCAGTACTTC. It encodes CASRWGTAYSYEQYF.